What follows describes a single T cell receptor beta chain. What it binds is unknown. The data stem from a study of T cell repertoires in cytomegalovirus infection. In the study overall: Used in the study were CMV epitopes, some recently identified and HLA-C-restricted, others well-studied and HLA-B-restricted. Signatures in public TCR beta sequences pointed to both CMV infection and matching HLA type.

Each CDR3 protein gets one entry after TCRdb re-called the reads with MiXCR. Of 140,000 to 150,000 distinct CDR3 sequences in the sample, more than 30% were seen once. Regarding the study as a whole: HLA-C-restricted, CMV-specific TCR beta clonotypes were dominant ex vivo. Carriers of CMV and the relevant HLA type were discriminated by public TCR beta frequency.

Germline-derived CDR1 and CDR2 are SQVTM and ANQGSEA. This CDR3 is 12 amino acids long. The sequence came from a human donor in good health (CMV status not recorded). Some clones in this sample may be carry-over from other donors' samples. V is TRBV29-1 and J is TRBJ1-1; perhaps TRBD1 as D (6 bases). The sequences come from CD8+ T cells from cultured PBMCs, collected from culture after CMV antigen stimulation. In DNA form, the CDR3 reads TGCTGTGGATGGCAGGGGCTCACTGAAGCTTTCTTT. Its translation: CCGWQGLTEAFF.